The present entry profiles one T cell receptor (beta chain) with its context. The data are from a study of blood T cell repertoires in COVID-19. Assay: immunoSEQ multiplex PCR; the TCRdb copy retains only in-frame clones and omits some. The sample lists 200,000 to 300,000 clones, around 86% occurring once. V was trimmed by 3 bases and J by 6 bases, leaving 3 bases between them. CDR3 length: 11 residues. Sequencing was done on a sample of peripheral blood. This TCR was sampled from a man in his forties who had recovered from COVID-19. V gene TRBV12-3 or TRBV12-4 combines with J gene TRBJ2-4; D ambiguous. The DNA of the CDR3 is TGTGCCAGCAGTTTCGGAAACATTCAGTACTTC. It encodes CASSFGNIQYF.